This is a list of T cell receptor beta chains from one sample in a study of OX40 agonist ivuxolimab in advanced cancers. The data were produced by immunoSEQ multiplex PCR, yet TCRdb's version contains in-frame clones alone and is incomplete. The table shows tens of thousands of clones, with roughly 91% occurring only once. Sequenced here: CD4+ or CD8+ T cells sorted from blood, sampled in a trial of the OX40 agonist ivuxolimab. Source of these receptors: an adult with an advanced solid tumor such as melanoma, head and neck, liver or kidney cancer. CDR3s include the opening cysteine and the closing phenylalanine or tryptophan. The D gene is left open where the match is weak. The listing skips clone size in some rows; elsewhere it reads once, few, many or a size class.

V gene: TRBV9; clone size: -; D gene: -; J gene: TRBJ1-2; CDR3 DNA: TGTGCCAGCAGCGTATTCCAGGGCGTGGACTATGGCTACACCTTC; CDR3 protein: CASSVFQGVDYGYTF
V gene: TRBV6-6; clone size: -; D gene: TRBD2; J gene: TRBJ2-1; CDR3 DNA: TGTGCCAGCAGGCTTTCGTTAGCGGGCGAGCAGTTCTTC; CDR3 protein: CASRLSLAGEQFF
V gene: TRBV5-6; clone size: -; D gene: -; J gene: TRBJ1-1; CDR3 DNA: TGTGCCAGCAGCACCATGACAGAAGAGAACACTGAAGCTTTCTTT; CDR3 protein: CASSTMTEENTEAFF
V gene: TRBV15; clone size: -; D gene: TRBD2; J gene: TRBJ2-2; CDR3 DNA: TGTGCCACCAGCAGAGATTCACTAGCGGGAGGGCATGGCACCGGGGAGCTGTTTTTT; CDR3 protein: CATSRDSLAGGHGTGELFF
V gene: TRBV4-1; clone size: -; D gene: -; J gene: TRBJ1-1; CDR3 DNA: TGCGCCAGCAGCCAGTCCCGAGACACTGAAGCTTTCTTT; CDR3 protein: CASSQSRDTEAFF
V gene: TRBV7-6; clone size: -; D gene: TRBD1; J gene: TRBJ2-7; CDR3 DNA: TGTGCCAGCAGCCAACCCGGGACAGGACCCGAGCAGTACTTC; CDR3 protein: CASSQPGTGPEQYF
V gene: TRBV5-8; clone size: -; D gene: -; J gene: TRBJ2-7; CDR3 DNA: TGTGCCAGCAGCCCCCGTGGGTTCGACGAGCAGTACTTC; CDR3 protein: CASSPRGFDEQYF
V gene: TRBV7-9; clone size: -; D gene: TRBD2; J gene: TRBJ2-7; CDR3 DNA: TGTGCCAGCAGCTCCACCCGTTCCGCGGGAGCCCCCGGCTACGAGCAGTACTTC; CDR3 protein: CASSSTRSAGAPGYEQYF
V gene: TRBV2; clone size: -; D gene: TRBD2; J gene: TRBJ2-3; CDR3 DNA: TGTGCCAGCAGTAATGGACTAGCGGGAGTCCCAGATACGCAGTATTTT; CDR3 protein: CASSNGLAGVPDTQYF
V gene: TRBV11-2; clone size: -; D gene: -; J gene: TRBJ2-2; CDR3 DNA: TGTGCCAGCAGCTTAGGGACTCAGGGCGACACCGGGGAGCTGTTTTTT; CDR3 protein: CASSLGTQGDTGELFF
V gene: TRBV7-4; clone size: -; D gene: -; J gene: TRBJ2-7; CDR3 DNA: TGTGCCAAGAGAGCGAGGCGGTGTCGTTTGCACGAGCAGTACTTC; CDR3 protein: CAKRARRCRLHEQYF
V gene: TRBV4-1; clone size: once; D gene: TRBD2; J gene: TRBJ2-7; CDR3 DNA: TGCGCCAGCAGCCAAGAACTAGCGGCCTACGAGCAGTACTTC; CDR3 protein: CASSQELAAYEQYF
V gene: TRBV7-2; clone size: -; D gene: -; J gene: TRBJ2-7; CDR3 DNA: TGTGCCAGCAGCTTAGGTCTGACCGGGACTTTAACCTCCTACGAGCAGTACTTC; CDR3 protein: CASSLGLTGTLTSYEQYF
V gene: TRBV7-2; clone size: -; D gene: -; J gene: TRBJ1-2; CDR3 DNA: TGTGCCAGCAGCCATACAGGATTGGGAAAAGGTGGCTACACCTTC; CDR3 protein: CASSHTGLGKGGYTF
V gene: TRBV9; clone size: -; D gene: -; J gene: TRBJ2-7; CDR3 DNA: TGTGCCAGCAGCGGAAGAGCCGGGAGTGACAACGAGCAGTACTTC; CDR3 protein: CASSGRAGSDNEQYF
V gene: TRBV19; clone size: -; D gene: -; J gene: TRBJ2-7; CDR3 DNA: TGTGCCAGTAGTATCGGGTACGAGCAGTACTTC; CDR3 protein: CASSIGYEQYF
V gene: TRBV2; clone size: -; D gene: TRBD2; J gene: TRBJ2-2; CDR3 DNA: TGTGCCAGCAGTGAGCTAGCGGGAGCCTCCACCGGGGAGCTGTTTTTT; CDR3 protein: CASSELAGASTGELFF
V gene: TRBV29-1; clone size: once; D gene: -; J gene: TRBJ2-2; CDR3 DNA: TGCAGCGTCCCTGACAGTGGCACCGGGGAGCTGTTTTTT; CDR3 protein: CSVPDSGTGELFF
V gene: TRBV9; clone size: -; D gene: -; J gene: TRBJ1-4; CDR3 DNA: TGTGCCAGCAGCGGGGATTCGGACAGCCTTAATGAAAAACTGTTTTTT; CDR3 protein: CASSGDSDSLNEKLFF
V gene: TRBV5-4; clone size: once; D gene: -; J gene: TRBJ1-6; CDR3 DNA: TGTGCCAGCACCCAAGAGGGGTACAGGGCGAATTCACCCCTCCACTTT; CDR3 protein: CASTQEGYRANSPLHF
V gene: TRBV2; clone size: -; D gene: -; J gene: TRBJ1-5; CDR3 DNA: TGTGCCAGCAGTGAAAATCGATGGGGATCTAATAGCAATCAGCCCCAGCATTTT; CDR3 protein: CASSENRWGSNSNQPQHF
V gene: TRBV15; clone size: -; D gene: TRBD2; J gene: TRBJ2-3; CDR3 DNA: TGTGCCACCAGCAGCGAGCGGGAGAGGCAAGATACGCAGTATTTT; CDR3 protein: CATSSERERQDTQYF
V gene: TRBV4-1; clone size: -; D gene: TRBD2; J gene: TRBJ2-1; CDR3 DNA: TGCGCCAGCAGCCAAACTGGCGGGGGGAAAGATGAGCAGTTCTTC; CDR3 protein: CASSQTGGGKDEQFF
V gene: TRBV9; clone size: -; D gene: TRBD1; J gene: TRBJ2-3; CDR3 DNA: TGTGCCAGCAGCGGGTCGACAGGGGGTTACACAGATACGCAGTATTTT; CDR3 protein: CASSGSTGGYTDTQYF
V gene: TRBV6-6; clone size: -; D gene: -; J gene: TRBJ1-5; CDR3 DNA: TGTGCCAGCAGTTACTCTGCTATGGGGGGCAATCAGCCCCAGCATTTT; CDR3 protein: CASSYSAMGGNQPQHF
V gene: TRBV6-5; clone size: -; D gene: TRBD1; J gene: TRBJ2-7; CDR3 DNA: TGTGCCAGCAGTTACAATAGGGGGCATCCCTACGAGCAGTACTTC; CDR3 protein: CASSYNRGHPYEQYF
V gene: TRBV5-6; clone size: -; D gene: -; J gene: TRBJ1-2; CDR3 DNA: TGTGCCAGCAGCCAAAATGGCTATGGCTACACCTTC; CDR3 protein: CASSQNGYGYTF
V gene: TRBV6-5; clone size: -; D gene: -; J gene: TRBJ1-2; CDR3 DNA: TGTGCCAGCACTGAGGGGCCTTTGGGCTACACCTTC; CDR3 protein: CASTEGPLGYTF
V gene: TRBV4-1; clone size: -; D gene: -; J gene: TRBJ2-7; CDR3 DNA: TGCGCCAGCAGCCCTGGGGGATACGAGCAGTACTTC; CDR3 protein: CASSPGGYEQYF
V gene: TRBV19; clone size: once; D gene: TRBD2; J gene: TRBJ2-3; CDR3 DNA: TGTGCCAGTAGTATGTCTCCGGGGGGGACAGATACGCAGTATTTT; CDR3 protein: CASSMSPGGTDTQYF
V gene: TRBV27; clone size: -; D gene: TRBD1; J gene: TRBJ2-7; CDR3 DNA: TGTGCCAGCAGTTGGACAGGGCACTCCTACGAGCAGTACTTC; CDR3 protein: CASSWTGHSYEQYF
V gene: TRBV6-4; clone size: once; D gene: -; J gene: TRBJ2-3; CDR3 DNA: TGTGCCAGCAGTGGTACTGGGGAGTTTACAGATACGCAGTATTTT; CDR3 protein: CASSGTGEFTDTQYF
V gene: TRBV6-1; clone size: -; D gene: -; J gene: TRBJ1-5; CDR3 DNA: TGTGCCAGCAGTGAAGAGGAAACGTATAGCAATCAGCCCCAGCATTTT; CDR3 protein: CASSEEETYSNQPQHF
V gene: TRBV11-2; clone size: once; D gene: TRBD1; J gene: TRBJ2-1; CDR3 DNA: TGTGCCAGCAGCCCCGGGACAGGGGTGTTCTTC; CDR3 protein: CASSPGTGVFF
V gene: TRBV6-6; clone size: -; D gene: TRBD1; J gene: TRBJ2-7; CDR3 DNA: TGTGCCAGCAGTTACTCACAGGGGCTATCCTACGAGCAGTACTTC; CDR3 protein: CASSYSQGLSYEQYF
V gene: TRBV19; clone size: -; D gene: TRBD2; J gene: TRBJ2-1; CDR3 DNA: TGTGCCAGTAGTATAGAAGGGACTAGCGGGAGTCCCTACAATGAGCAGTTCTTC; CDR3 protein: CASSIEGTSGSPYNEQFF
V gene: TRBV27; clone size: once; D gene: -; J gene: TRBJ2-2; CDR3 DNA: TGTGCCAGCAGTCATCCCAACACCGGGGAGCTGTTTTTT; CDR3 protein: CASSHPNTGELFF
V gene: TRBV7-8; clone size: -; D gene: -; J gene: TRBJ2-7; CDR3 DNA: TGTGCCAGCAGCTTAGTGGAGTTCGACGAGCAGTACTTC; CDR3 protein: CASSLVEFDEQYF
V gene: TRBV10-3; clone size: -; D gene: -; J gene: TRBJ1-1; CDR3 DNA: TGTGCCATCAGTGAGGAGAGAGATACCATGAACACTGAAGCTTTCTTT; CDR3 protein: CAISEERDTMNTEAFF
V gene: TRBV6-1; clone size: -; D gene: -; J gene: TRBJ2-5; CDR3 DNA: TGTGCCAGCAGTGATACGGGGTACCAAGAGACCCAGTACTTC; CDR3 protein: CASSDTGYQETQYF
V gene: TRBV9; clone size: -; D gene: -; J gene: TRBJ2-3; CDR3 DNA: TGTGCCAGCAGCGTACCCCCCAAGGATACGCAGTATTTT; CDR3 protein: CASSVPPKDTQYF
V gene: TRBV5-5; clone size: -; D gene: -; J gene: TRBJ1-1; CDR3 DNA: TGTGCCAGCAGCTTGGGGGTTGGGCAGCAAGCTTTCTTT; CDR3 protein: CASSLGVGQQAFF
V gene: TRBV7-2; clone size: -; D gene: -; J gene: TRBJ2-2; CDR3 DNA: TGTGCCAGCAGCTTAGATCCGGAAACCCACGAAACCCGGCTGTTTTTT; CDR3 protein: CASSLDPETHETRLFF
V gene: TRBV28; clone size: -; D gene: -; J gene: TRBJ1-1; CDR3 DNA: TGTGCCAGCAGTATTCCGACGGGCGGGACTGAAGCTTTCTTT; CDR3 protein: CASSIPTGGTEAFF
V gene: TRBV7-9; clone size: -; D gene: TRBD1; J gene: TRBJ2-5; CDR3 DNA: TGTGCCAGCAGCTCCCCCGGGACAGACTCCCAAGAGACCCAGTACTTC; CDR3 protein: CASSSPGTDSQETQYF
V gene: TRBV5-1; clone size: few; D gene: -; J gene: TRBJ2-7; CDR3 DNA: TGCGCCAGCGCGCTCGAGCGGTACTCCTACGAGCAGTACTTC; CDR3 protein: CASALERYSYEQYF
V gene: TRBV4-2; clone size: -; D gene: -; J gene: TRBJ1-2; CDR3 DNA: TGTGCCAGCAGCCAGGGGGGGGGAAGCTATGGCTACACCTTC; CDR3 protein: CASSQGGGSYGYTF
V gene: TRBV7-9; clone size: once; D gene: -; J gene: TRBJ2-1; CDR3 DNA: TGTGCCAGCAGCTTAGTGGCCGCCAATGAGCAGTTCTTC; CDR3 protein: CASSLVAANEQFF